This T cell receptor (beta chain) was sequenced in a study of T-cell reconstitution after alpha-beta-depleted transplantation in children. Points from the study as a whole: Surviving recipient T cells and intrathymic progenitors accounted for some patients' high TCRbeta diversity at day 60. There were reportedly several hundred expanded graft clones from which alpha-beta T cells came about two months after transplant. At the one-year point after transplant, T-cell counts and TCRbeta diversity were found to come mostly from T cells that had been newly produced.

As for this clonotype: Antigen: not known.

The CDR3 runs to 11 residues. Unique molecular identifiers were built into the TCRbeta library. TCRdb re-analysed the PCR reads in MiXCR, keeping a single row per CDR3 protein. In the table there are 200,000 to 250,000 distinct CDR3 sequences, roughly 8.1% of which are singletons. This receptor was obtained from a male patient aged 2-15 years who had a stem cell transplant for acute myeloid leukemia, so the T cells may come from the graft donor. The sample consisted of PBMCs, mostly from graft donor cells, taken 360 days after TCRalphabeta/CD19-depleted stem cell transplant. The V call is TRBV21-1, the J call TRBJ2-7. TRBV21-1 is deemed a pseudogene. The CDR3 nucleotides are TGTGCCAGCAGCAAAGGGGACGAGCAGTACTTC. Translated, it gives CASSKGDEQYF.